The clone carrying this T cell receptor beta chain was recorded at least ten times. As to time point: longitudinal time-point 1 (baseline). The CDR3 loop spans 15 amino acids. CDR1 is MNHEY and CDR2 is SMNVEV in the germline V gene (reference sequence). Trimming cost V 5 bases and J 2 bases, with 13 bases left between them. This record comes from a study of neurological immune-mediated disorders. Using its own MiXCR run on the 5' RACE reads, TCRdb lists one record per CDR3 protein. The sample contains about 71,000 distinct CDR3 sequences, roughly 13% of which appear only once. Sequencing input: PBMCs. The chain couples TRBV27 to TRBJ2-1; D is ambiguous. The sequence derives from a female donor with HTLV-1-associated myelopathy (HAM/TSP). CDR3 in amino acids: CASSHSPPPYNEQFF. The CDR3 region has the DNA TGTGCCAGCAGTCACTCCCCGCCCCCCTACAATGAGCAGTTCTTC.